The clone carrying this TCR beta chain was seen a few times. Its antigen is not identified. This entry is derived from a study of beta chain features in type 1 diabetes. Study-wide results and limits: Patients' naive, central memory and Treg TCRB repertoires seemed closer to one another than those of healthy donors.

The CDR3 has 16 amino acids. Germline V CDR1 and CDR2: LNHDA, SQIVND (reference sequence). Trimming removed 4 bases from V and 5 bases from J, with 20 bases in between. Naive, central memory, regulatory and stem cell-like memory cells within the CD4+ compartment were sorted using CD45RO/CCR7/CD25/CD127/CD95/CD27. Sequenced material consisted of expressed TCRB transcripts (all of the isolated RNA was reverse transcribed). Read counts averaged about 3.57 million for samples of naive, central memory and regulatory T cells. Assay: immunoSEQ multiplex PCR; the TCRdb copy retains only in-frame clones and omits some. The table shows more than 150,000 clones, with around an eighth occurring only once.

The V gene is TRBV19, the J gene TRBJ2-5; tentative D call: TRBD1 (6 bases). The receptor was isolated from a woman under 30 in good health. Sequencing was done on a sample of central memory CD4+ T cells from blood. The CDR3 is CASSNQGRHPLETQYF. Here the CDR3 DNA reads TGTGCCAGTAGTAATCAGGGGCGTCACCCTCTTGAGACCCAGTACTTC.